Included here is one TCR beta chain sequence, with context. The germline gives CDR1 SGHAT, CDR2 FQNNGV. The CDR3 spans 16 residues. The V and J ends lost 5 bases and 4 bases, in that order; junction bases with no gene match: 11. TCRdb's copy holds only in-frame clones and misses some; the assay was immunoSEQ multiplex PCR. The repertoire holds more than 1 million clones, with around 78% as singletons. This specimen comes from a study of shared clonotypes between healthy human individuals. The rearrangement uses TRBV11-2 and TRBJ1-2; 9 bases agree with TRBD1. This TCR was recovered from a man aged 18 to 29 in good health. Some clones in this sample may be carry-over from other donors' samples. The sequenced material came from memory CD4+ T cells from PBMCs. Indicated subset: CD45RA-negative fraction. As DNA, the CDR3 is TGTGCCAGCAGCCAGACAGGGAGGGGACAGGGCTATGGCTACACCTTC. Protein: CASSQTGRGQGYGYTF.